These 2 T cell receptor beta chains came from one sample sequenced in a study of CD8 T cells in ankylosing spondylitis (dated by TCRdb to about 2017). The library was made by 5' RACE. This sample was sequenced with an Illumina HiSeq 2500. The raw public data were reprocessed by TCRdb itself: fastp quality trimming at Q25, MiXCR clonotype calling, in-frame beta chains only. Rows with a matching CDR3 protein are joined into one entry that keeps the most common DNA and genes. This sample has approximately 100,000 distinct CDR3 sequences in its table, and 24% of those were observed once. The ten largest clonotypes hold 12% of the sample. The sample comprised synovial fluid, either unsorted or a sorted T cell fraction (not recorded which). Receptors originate from a male donor with ankylosing spondylitis.

There are many counts of this clonotype. V and J are TRBV20-1 and TRBJ1-1, with D possibly matching TRBD1 (6 bases). V was pared by 1 base and J by 1 base, with 16 bases between. The CDR3 is 16 amino acids. Germline V lookup: CDR1 DFQATT, CDR2 SNEGSKA (reference sequence). Written as DNA, the CDR3 is TGCAGTGCTAGAGCTTACAGGGCGTGGGAGAACACTGAAGCTTTCTTT. The encoded protein is CSARAYRAWENTEAFF.

Concerning this clonotype itself: This sequence may be a read error, since a much larger clone differs from it by one base. The chain joins TRBV24-1 to TRBJ2-1; 8 nucleotides align to TRBD2. This CDR3 has 14 residues. Unmatched junction bases numbered 10, after V lost 7 bases and J lost 9 bases. In germline, CDR1 is KGHDR, CDR2 SFDVKD. In nucleotides, the CDR3 is TGTGCCACCAGCCGGACTAACGGGAGGGGTGAGCAGTTCTTC. Translating gives CATSRTNGRGEQFF.